Sequencing of this T cell receptor beta chain was carried out in a study of response to subunit inactivated influenza vaccine. Study results and caveats: The authors suggested that every seasonal influenza vaccination recruits few new T cells.

The sample holds many counts of this clonotype. The antigen remains undetermined. Per the germline V gene, CDR1 is SGHKS and CDR2 is YYEKEE (reference sequence). Trimming shortened V by 2 bases and J by 2 bases, and 14 bases separated the two germline ends. The CDR3 extends over 15 amino acids. A single record per CDR3 protein comes from TCRdb applying MiXCR to the RT-PCR reads. The sample lists more than 700,000 distinct CDR3 sequences; around 20% were seen once. V is TRBV5-5 and J is TRBJ2-7; D unclear. Specimen: PBMCs from blood, collected roughly 5 days after vaccination. This receptor was obtained from a man aged 45 to 65 who received an inactivated influenza vaccine. CDR3 protein: CASSFFPAVTYEQYF. As DNA, the CDR3 is TGTGCCAGCAGCTTTTTTCCGGCCGTCACCTACGAGCAGTACTTC.